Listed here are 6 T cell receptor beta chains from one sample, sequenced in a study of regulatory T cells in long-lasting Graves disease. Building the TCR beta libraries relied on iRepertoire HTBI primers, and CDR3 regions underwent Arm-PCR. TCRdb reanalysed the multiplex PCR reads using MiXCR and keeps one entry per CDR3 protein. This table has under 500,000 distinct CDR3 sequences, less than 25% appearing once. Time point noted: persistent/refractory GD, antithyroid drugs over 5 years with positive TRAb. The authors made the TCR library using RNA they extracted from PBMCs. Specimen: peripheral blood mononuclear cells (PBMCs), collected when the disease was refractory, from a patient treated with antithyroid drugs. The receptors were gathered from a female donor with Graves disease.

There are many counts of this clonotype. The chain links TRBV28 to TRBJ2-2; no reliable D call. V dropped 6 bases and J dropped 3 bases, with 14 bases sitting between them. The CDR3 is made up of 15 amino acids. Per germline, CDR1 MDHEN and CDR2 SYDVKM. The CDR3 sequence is CASSLLQRDTGELFF. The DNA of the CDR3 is TGTGCCAGCAGCCTACTTCAACGGGACACCGGGGAGCTGTTTTTT. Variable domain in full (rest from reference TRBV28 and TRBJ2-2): DVKVTQSSRYLVKRTGEKVFLECVQDMDHENMFWYRQDPGLGLRLIYFSYDVKMKEKGDIPEGYSVSREKKERFSLILESASTNQTSMYLCASSLLQRDTGELFFGEGSRLTVL.

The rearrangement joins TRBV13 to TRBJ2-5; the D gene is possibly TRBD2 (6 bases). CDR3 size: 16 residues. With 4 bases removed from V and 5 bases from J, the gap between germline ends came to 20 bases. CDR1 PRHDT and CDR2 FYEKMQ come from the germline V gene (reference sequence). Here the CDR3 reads CASSYTGTPGSETQYF. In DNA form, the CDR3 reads TGTGCCAGCAGCTATACCGGGACTCCGGGATCGGAGACCCAGTACTTC.

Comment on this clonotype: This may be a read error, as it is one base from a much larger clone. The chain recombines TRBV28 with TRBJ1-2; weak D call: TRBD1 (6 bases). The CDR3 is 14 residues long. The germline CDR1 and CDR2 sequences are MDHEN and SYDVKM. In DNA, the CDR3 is TGTGCCAGCACCCCACAGGGACTTAACCATGGCTACACCTTC. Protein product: CASTPQGLNHGYTF.

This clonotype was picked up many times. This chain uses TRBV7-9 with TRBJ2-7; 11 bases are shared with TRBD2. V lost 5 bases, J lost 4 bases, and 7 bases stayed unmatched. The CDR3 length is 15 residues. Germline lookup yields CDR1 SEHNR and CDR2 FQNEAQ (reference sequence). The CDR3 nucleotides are TGTGCCAGCAGCGATGTAGCGGGAGGGCCTTACGAGCAGTACTTC. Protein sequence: CASSDVAGGPYEQYF.

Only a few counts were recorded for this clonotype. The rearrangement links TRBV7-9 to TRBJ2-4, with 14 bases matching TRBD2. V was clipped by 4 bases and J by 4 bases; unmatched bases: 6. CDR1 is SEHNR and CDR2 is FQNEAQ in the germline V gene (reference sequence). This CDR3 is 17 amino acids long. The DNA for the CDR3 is TGTGCCAGCAGCTCCGTGGGACTAGCGGGAGAGAAAAACATTCAGTACTTC. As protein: CASSSVGLAGEKNIQYF.

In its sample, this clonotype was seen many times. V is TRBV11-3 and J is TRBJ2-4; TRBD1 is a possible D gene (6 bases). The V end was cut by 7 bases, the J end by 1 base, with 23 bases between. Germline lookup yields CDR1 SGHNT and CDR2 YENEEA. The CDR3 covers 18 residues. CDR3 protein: CASTTRDTSYGAKNIQYF. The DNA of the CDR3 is TGTGCCAGCACCACCCGGGACACCTCTTATGGCGCCAAAAACATTCAGTACTTC.